These 32 T cell receptor beta chains were sequenced from one sample in a study of early T cells in non-severe SARS-CoV-2 infection. Via MiXCR, TCRdb re-called the 5' RACE reads, giving one row per CDR3 protein. Here the sample spans approximately 80,000 distinct CDR3 sequences, more than 10% being singletons. The sequenced sample was whole blood. The receptors were sampled from an adult who was a healthcare worker with PCR-confirmed SARS-CoV-2 infection or an uninfected control (not recorded which).

There are a few counts of this clonotype. The genes are TRBV12-3 or TRBV12-4 and TRBJ1-4; D is possibly TRBD1 (5 bases). V gave up 4 bases and J gave up 2 bases, with 11 bases separating them. The CDR3 contains 15 residues. CDR3 sequence reads: CASSWVGHTNEKLFF. CDR3 nucleotides: TGTGCCAGCAGTTGGGTCGGACATACTAATGAAAAACTGTTTTTT.

This clonotype was observed a few times. The chain links TRBV20-1 to TRBJ1-1; D not resolved. Trimming took off 3 bases at V and 4 bases at J, with 9 bases between the two ends. The germline CDR1 and CDR2 sequences are DFQATT and SNEGSKA (reference sequence). The CDR3 runs 12 residues. CDR3 coding DNA: TGCAGTGCTAGTTTGGGGAGCACTGAAGCTTTCTTT. This translates into CSASLGSTEAFF.

This clonotype occurred a few times. The chain is built from TRBV7-8 and TRBJ1-5; D remains unclear. The germline V gene encodes CDR1 SGHVS and CDR2 FQNEAQ. This CDR3 comprises 12 residues. The V end was cut by 4 bases, the J end by 5 bases, with 6 bases between. CDR3 DNA sequence: TGTGCCAGCAGCTCACAGCATCAGCCCCAGCATTTT. This gives the protein CASSSQHQPQHF.

This clonotype was detected many times. The V gene is TRBV7-6, the J gene TRBJ2-2; 14 bases are a match to TRBD2. With V trimmed by 5 bases and J by 1 base, 3 bases remained unmatched. Germline-derived CDR1 and CDR2 are SGHVS and FNYEAQ. This CDR3 region has 17 residues. In nucleotides, the CDR3 is TGTGCCAGCAGCCCGGGACTAGCGGGAGAGAACACCGGGGAGCTGTTTTTT. It translates to CASSPGLAGENTGELFF.

This clonotype was detected a few times. Here the CDR3 DNA reads TGTGCCAGCAGTGAACTAAGGGACCGACCAATCTCCTACGAGCAGTACTTC. Amino acids: CASSELRDRPISYEQYF. The V and J genes are TRBV28 and TRBJ2-7; the D gene could be TRBD1 or TRBD2 (5 bases each). Deletions cut 5 bases from V and 0 bases from J, with 20 bases between. Germline V gene sequence: CDR1 MDHEN, CDR2 SYDVKM. The CDR3 is 17 residues long.

This clonotype was recorded many times. The chain is built from TRBV6-1 and TRBJ2-7; TRBD2 matches 9 bases. Germline V gene sequence: CDR1 MNHNS, CDR2 SASEGT. CDR3 size: 15 residues. After removal of 4 bases from V and 1 base from J, the junction contained 5 bases not matched to a gene. The CDR3 DNA reads TGTGCCAGCAGTGCGGCTAGCGGGATATCCTACGAGCAGTACTTC. It is translated as CASSAASGISYEQYF.

This clonotype has more than one count but fewer than ten. The chain carries TRBV24-1 and TRBJ2-4; D is possibly TRBD1 (5 bases). Deletions cut 6 bases from V and 3 bases from J, with 8 bases between. The CDR3 has 13 residues. CDR1 and CDR2 (germline): KGHDR, SFDVKD. The DNA for the CDR3 is TGTGCCACCAGTCAGGGTAACAAAAACATTCAGTACTTC. It codes for CATSQGNKNIQYF.

The chain links TRBV29-1 to TRBJ2-6; 8 bases map to TRBD1. Germline lookup yields CDR1 SQVTM and CDR2 ANQGSEA. The CDR3 is 14 residues long. V was clipped by 5 bases and J by 2 bases; unmatched bases: 2. The CDR3 here is CSVSGGTGANVLTF. Here the CDR3 DNA reads TGCAGCGTTTCAGGGGGCACTGGGGCCAACGTCCTGACTTTC.

The J gene is TRBJ2-1, the V gene TRBV3-1; D gene ambiguous. The CDR3 loop spans 15 amino acids. V lost 4 bases, J lost 7 bases, and 17 bases lay in between. CDR1 and CDR2 (germline): LGHDT, YNNKEL (reference sequence). CDR3 coding DNA: TGTGCCAGCAGCCCGGGCGTCCAGGTCGGGAATGAGCAGTTCTTC. It specifies CASSPGVQVGNEQFF.

Regarding this clonotype: A much larger clone lies one base from this, so it may be a read error. The rearrangement uses TRBV10-1 and TRBJ1-1; no clear D gene. CDR1 WNHNN and CDR2 SYGVQD come from the germline V gene (reference sequence). V shed 2 bases and J shed 4 bases, with 5 bases lying between them. This CDR3 comprises 12 residues. The CDR3 sequence: CASSEGSTEAFF. The CDR3 DNA sequence: TGCGCCAGCAGTGAGGGGAGCACTGAAGCTTTCTTT.

In its sample, this clonotype was seen many times. The chain combines TRBV20-1 with TRBJ2-1, with TRBD2 matching 11 bases. The germline V gene has CDR1 DFQATT and CDR2 SNEGSKA (reference sequence). CDR3 length equals 14 residues. The CDR3 protein is CRLTPGLAVQKQFF. The DNA of the CDR3 is TGCAGGCTAACTCCGGGACTAGCGGTTCAGAAGCAGTTCTTC.

Many counts were recorded for this clonotype. The rearrangement uses TRBV18 and TRBJ2-5; 11 bases map to TRBD2. The CDR3 is 16 amino acids. The ends lost 4 bases at V and 4 bases at J; junction bases unmatched: 8. Per the germline V gene, CDR1 is KGHSH and CDR2 is LQKENI. The CDR3 nucleotides are TGTGCCAGCTCACAAAGAAGGGGGACTAGCGGAGAGACCCAGTACTTC. As protein: CASSQRRGTSGETQYF.

This clonotype was observed at least ten times. The chain employs TRBV20-1 and TRBJ1-5; D is uncertain. The CDR3 sequence is 13 residues long. V lost 1 base and J 5 bases, leaving 9 bases between the germline ends. CDR1 and CDR2 (germline): DFQATT, SNEGSKA (reference sequence). CDR3 residues: CSARGFDYQPQHF. The CDR3 nucleotides are TGCAGTGCTAGAGGCTTCGATTATCAGCCCCAGCATTTT.

This chain joins TRBV20-1 and TRBJ2-7, with TRBD2 matching over 7 bases. Germline values: CDR1 DFQATT, CDR2 SNEGSKA (reference sequence). This CDR3 has 14 residues. J gave up 3 bases and V 6 bases, and 11 bases lay outside the gene matches. This CDR3 is CSAKPGLNHYEQYF. CDR3 bases: TGCAGTGCAAAACCGGGACTAAATCACTACGAGCAGTACTTC.

This CDR3 reads CASSSNYNEQFF. For the CDR3, the DNA is TGTGCCAGCAGTTCGAACTACAATGAGCAGTTCTTC. The chain couples TRBV28 to TRBJ2-1, with unresolved D. The germline gives CDR1 MDHEN, CDR2 SYDVKM. Trimming shortened V by 4 bases and J by 3 bases, and 4 bases separated the two germline ends. The CDR3 contains 12 residues.

The chain joins TRBV29-1 to TRBJ2-1; 8 bases match TRBD1. Germline CDR1 and CDR2: SQVTM and ANQGSEA. The CDR3 sequence is 14 residues long. The junction had 7 bases not matched to a gene; V was cut back by 6 bases and J by 3 bases. Written as DNA, the CDR3 is TGCAGCGTACCTGACGGGACAGGCTACAATGAGCAGTTCTTC. Protein sequence: CSVPDGTGYNEQFF.

The V and J genes are TRBV6-4 and TRBJ2-3; the match to TRBD2 covers 8 bases. Germline V gene lookup returns CDR1 MRHNA and CDR2 SNTAGT. The CDR3 sequence is 14 residues long. V lost 4 bases and J lost 1; bases outside the gene matches: 1. The CDR3 here is CASSAAGGTDTQYF. CDR3 DNA: TGTGCCAGCAGTGCAGCGGGAGGCACAGATACGCAGTATTTT.

Many counts were recorded for this clonotype. DNA of the CDR3: TGTGCCACCAGTGGCGGGACAGGGGAATCAGATACGCAGTATTTT. Translation: CATSGGTGESDTQYF. The chain is built from TRBV24-1 and TRBJ2-3, with 10 bases that match TRBD1. CDR3 length: 15 amino acids. Germline CDR1 is KGHDR and CDR2 is SFDVKD. After removal of 5 bases from V and 4 bases from J, the junction contained 5 bases not matched to a gene.

The table lists this clonotype with a few counts. V and J are TRBV15 and TRBJ2-7; tentatively, D is TRBD1 (5 bases). Germline CDR1 LNHNV, CDR2 YYDKDF (reference sequence). The CDR3 is 13 amino acids. The germline V and J ends were trimmed by 0 bases and 5 bases, with 8 bases remaining between them. The CDR3 nucleotides are TGTGCCACCAGCAGAGATAGGGGAAACGAGCAGTACTTC. Protein: CATSRDRGNEQYF.

The V and J genes are TRBV20-1 and TRBJ1-1; D might be TRBD1 (6 bases). V shed 5 bases and J shed 3 bases, with 13 bases lying between them. CDR3 length: 13 amino acids. Germline V gives CDR1 DFQATT, CDR2 SNEGSKA (reference sequence). The CDR3 protein is CSARADSDTEAFF. The CDR3 nucleotides read TGCAGTGCTCGGGCGGACAGCGACACTGAAGCTTTCTTT.

V is TRBV28 and J is TRBJ2-4; D gene uncertain. The CDR3 covers 14 residues. The V end lost 8 bases, the J end lost 8 bases, and 19 bases lay between the germline ends. Per the germline V gene, CDR1 is MDHEN and CDR2 is SYDVKM. CDR3: CASVRSSGRDIQYF. CDR3 nucleotide sequence: TGTGCCAGCGTGCGGTCCTCCGGAAGGGACATTCAGTACTTC.

In this sample, this clonotype turned up many times. This chain connects TRBV29-1 to TRBJ1-4; D may be TRBD1 (5 bases). Per the germline V gene, CDR1 is SQVTM and CDR2 is ANQGSEA. CDR3 length: 14 residues. The ends were cut back, 4 bases at V and 8 bases at J, with 17 bases in the middle. CDR3 nucleotides: TGCAGCGTTGGGGGGGAGCCGGGAGGCGAAAAACTGTTTTTT. Translation: CSVGGEPGGEKLFF.

There are many counts of this clonotype. The J gene is TRBJ2-3, the V gene TRBV2; D gene ambiguous. This CDR3 region has 11 residues. V lost 6 bases and J lost 5, with 6 bases in between. Germline CDR1 and CDR2: SNHLY and FYNNEI. CDR3 in DNA: TGTGCCAGCAGGGAACAAGATACGCAGTATTTT. Its protein product is CASREQDTQYF.

The genes are TRBV28 and TRBJ1-6; the D is unclear. Trimming cost V 5 bases and J 9 bases, with 14 bases left between them. The CDR3 extends over 14 amino acids. Germline CDR1 MDHEN, CDR2 SYDVKM. The CDR3 reads CASSLGRDISPLHF. CDR3 nucleotide sequence: TGTGCCAGCAGTCTCGGGCGGGATATTTCACCCCTCCACTTT.

This clonotype was seen more than once but under ten times. V gene TRBV27 combines with J gene TRBJ2-2; D unclear. V lost 5 bases and J lost 7, with 23 bases in between. Per the germline V gene, CDR1 is MNHEY and CDR2 is SMNVEV (reference sequence). CDR3 length: 17 amino acids. The CDR3 region is CASSPEVGGPRYGELFF. The CDR3 DNA follows: TGTGCCAGCAGTCCAGAGGTGGGCGGCCCTAGGTACGGGGAGCTGTTTTTT.

The CDR3 loop is CASSFGWDTGELFF. The DNA for the CDR3 is TGTGCCAGCAGCTTTGGTTGGGATACCGGGGAGCTGTTTTTT. This rearrangement joins TRBV5-6 to TRBJ2-2, with D hard to call. Trimming took 2 bases from V and 5 from J, leaving 10 bases between them. This CDR3 is 14 amino acids long. The germline V gene encodes CDR1 SGHDT and CDR2 YYEEEE.

The rearrangement uses TRBV5-1 and TRBJ2-3; 15 bases align to TRBD2. CDR3 length: 18 amino acids. The V gene's germline CDR1 is SGHRS and CDR2 YFSETQ. V was clipped by 0 bases and J by 2 bases; unmatched bases: 4. The CDR3 protein is CASSLAGLAGGNTDTQYF. As DNA, the CDR3 is TGCGCCAGCAGCTTGGCGGGACTAGCGGGAGGCAACACAGATACGCAGTATTTT.

The CDR3, as DNA: TGTGCCAGCAGCTTATTACTAGCGGGAGGCGGTGAGCAGTTCTTC. It is translated as CASSLLLAGGGEQFF. The rearrangement links TRBV7-2 to TRBJ2-1; 12 nucleotides match TRBD2. Germline lookup yields CDR1 SGHTA and CDR2 FQGNSA. Trimming at V came to 2 bases and at J to 9 bases, leaving 5 bases not matched to a gene. The CDR3 contains 15 residues.

This clonotype was counted a single time. This clone may be a read error of a much larger clone one base away. J is TRBJ1-6 and V is TRBV7-2, with TRBD1 identical over 9 bases. With 4 bases clipped from V and 14 bases from J, the junction kept 12 bases outside the gene matches. CDR3 size: 15 residues. Germline CDR1 is SGHTA and CDR2 is FQGNSA. The CDR3 here is CASSSGQGLYRSLHF. The CDR3 DNA follows: TGTGCCAGCAGCTCGGGACAGGGACTCTACCGGTCCCTCCACTTT. The full variable domain, its missing parts supplied by reference TRBV7-2 and TRBJ1-6, is GAGVSQSPSNKVTEKGKDVELRCDPISGHTALYWYRQSLGQGLEFLIYFQGNSAPDKSGLPSDRFSAERTGGSVSTLTIQRTQQEDSAVYLCASSSGQGLYRSLHFGNGTRLTVT.

V is TRBV28 and J is TRBJ2-7; 9 bases align to TRBD1. The CDR3 is 15 residues long. Per germline, CDR1 MDHEN and CDR2 SYDVKM. V gave up 3 bases and J gave up 4 bases; unmatched junction bases: 7. Written as DNA, the CDR3 is TGTGCCAGCAGTTTCTCCGAGACAGGGGGGTACGAGCAGTACTTC. Amino acid sequence: CASSFSETGGYEQYF.

The rearrangement links TRBV7-9 to TRBJ2-7, with D perhaps matching TRBD1 (5 bases). V lost 1 base and J 2 bases, leaving 15 bases between the germline ends. The germline V gene encodes CDR1 SEHNR and CDR2 FQNEAQ (reference sequence). The CDR3 is 16 amino acids. The CDR3 sequence: CASSLEGEAPTYEQYF. Here the CDR3 DNA reads TGTGCCAGCAGCTTAGAAGGGGAAGCGCCAACCTACGAGCAGTACTTC. The complete variable domain, with remaining parts taken from reference TRBV7-9 and TRBJ2-7, reads DTGVSQNPRHKITKRGQNVTFRCDPISEHNRLYWYRQTLGQGPEFLTYFQNEAQLEKSRLLSDRFSAERPKGSFSTLEIQRTEQGDSAMYLCASSLEGEAPTYEQYFGPGTRLTVT.

The chain links TRBV12-3 or TRBV12-4 to TRBJ2-6; no reliable D call. V was clipped by 2 bases and J by 0 bases, with 20 bases between them. CDR3 length: 20 residues. The CDR3 nucleotides are TGTGCCAGCAGTTTAAGCGCCCCGACCGTGGAGAGCTCTGGGGCCAACGTCCTGACTTTC. Amino acid sequence: CASSLSAPTVESSGANVLTF.